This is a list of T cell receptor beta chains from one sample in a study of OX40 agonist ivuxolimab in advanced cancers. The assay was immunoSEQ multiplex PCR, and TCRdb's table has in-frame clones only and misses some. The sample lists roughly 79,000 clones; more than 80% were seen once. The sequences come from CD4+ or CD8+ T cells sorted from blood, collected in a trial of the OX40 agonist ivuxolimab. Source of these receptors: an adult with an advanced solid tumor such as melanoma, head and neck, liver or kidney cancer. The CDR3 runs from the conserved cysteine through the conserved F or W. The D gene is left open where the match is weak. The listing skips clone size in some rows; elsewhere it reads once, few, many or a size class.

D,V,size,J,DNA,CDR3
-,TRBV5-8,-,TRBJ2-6,TGTGCCACCCCCCCCAGGGTTCTTGCTGGGGCCAACGTCCTGACTTTC,CATPPRVLAGANVLTF
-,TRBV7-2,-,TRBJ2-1,TGTGCCAGCAGCTTAGCGCTTGGTAGTCTGGTGCAGTTCTTC,CASSLALGSLVQFF
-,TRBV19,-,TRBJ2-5,TGTGCCAGTAGTATAAAAGGGGGTGTAGAGACCCAGTACTTC,CASSIKGGVETQYF
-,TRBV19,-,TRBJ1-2,TGTGCCAGTAGTATTACTGGACAGTCAGGAGGCTATGGCTACACCTTC,CASSITGQSGGYGYTF
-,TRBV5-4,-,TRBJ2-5,TGTGCCAGCAGCTTCCGACAGCTACAAGAGACCCAGTACTTC,CASSFRQLQETQYF
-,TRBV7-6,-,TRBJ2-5,TGTGCCAGCAGCTCCCACCCCTGGGGGGAGACCCAGTACTTC,CASSSHPWGETQYF
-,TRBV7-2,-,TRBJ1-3,TGTGCCAGCAGCGGGTCAGGTTCTAACGGAAACACCATATATTTT,CASSGSGSNGNTIYF
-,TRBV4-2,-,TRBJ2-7,TGTGCCAGCAGCCAAGATAGGGGGGCGAGCTCCTACGAGCAGTACTTC,CASSQDRGASSYEQYF
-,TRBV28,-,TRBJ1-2,TGTGCCAGCAGTTCTCCTAGCAGGGAAACGGTCTATGGCTACACCTTC,CASSSPSRETVYGYTF
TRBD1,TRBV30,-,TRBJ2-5,TGTGCCTGGAGTGTACAGGGGGGCCAAGAGACCCAGTACTTC,CAWSVQGGQETQYF
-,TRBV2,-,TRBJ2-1,TGTGCCAGCAGGGCCTACAATGAGCAGTTCTTC,CASRAYNEQFF
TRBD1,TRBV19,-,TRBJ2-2,TGTGCCAGTAATGAGGGGACAGCGAACACCGGGGAGCTGTTTTTT,CASNEGTANTGELFF
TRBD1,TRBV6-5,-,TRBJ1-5,TGTGCCAGCAGTTACTCCCGACAGGGTTTCCAGCATTTT,CASSYSRQGFQHF
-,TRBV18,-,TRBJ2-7,TGTGCCAGCTCACCACCGCTCGCCCCGGTCAATCCGTCGCTGGGACGATCCTACGAGCAGTACTTC,CASSPPLAPVNPSLGRSYEQYF
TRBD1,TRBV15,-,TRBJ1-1,TGTGCCACCAGCAAGGACAGGGGAGGGACTGAAGCTTTCTTT,CATSKDRGGTEAFF
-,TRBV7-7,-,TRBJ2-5,TGTGCTAGCAGCTTAGGCAGGGGACAAGAGACCCAGTACTTC,CASSLGRGQETQYF
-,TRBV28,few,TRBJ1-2,TGTGCCAGCAGTTACATAAAGGGAGGCTACACCTTC,CASSYIKGGYTF
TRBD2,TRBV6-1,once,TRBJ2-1,TGTGCCAGCAGGGGACTAGCGGGATCCAATGAGCAGTTCTTC,CASRGLAGSNEQFF
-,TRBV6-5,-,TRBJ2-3,TGTGCCAGCAGTCGGCGGACAGTCAGCACAGATACGCAGTATTTT,CASSRRTVSTDTQYF
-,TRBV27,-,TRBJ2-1,TGTGCCAGCAGCGAAGGGAGAGGCCACTACAATGAGCAGTTCTTC,CASSEGRGHYNEQFF
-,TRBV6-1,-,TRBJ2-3,TGTGCCAGCAGTGAAGCCCAGGGGCAAGATACGCAGTATTTT,CASSEAQGQDTQYF
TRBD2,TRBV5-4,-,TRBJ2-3,TGTGCCAGCACCTGGACTAGCGGCACAGATACGCAGTATTTT,CASTWTSGTDTQYF
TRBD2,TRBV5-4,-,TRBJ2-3,TGTGCCAGCAGTCCGGGACTAGCGGGGAGCACAGATACGCAGTATTTT,CASSPGLAGSTDTQYF
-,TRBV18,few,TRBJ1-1,TGTGCCAGCTCACCACCGGGAACTGAAGCTTTCTTT,CASSPPGTEAFF
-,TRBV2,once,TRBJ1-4,TGTGCCAGCAGGGGGATGGAGAGCGAAAAACTGTTTTTT,CASRGMESEKLFF
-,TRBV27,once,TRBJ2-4,TGTGCCAGCAGTCCAGGGTTAGCCAAAAACATTCAGTACTTC,CASSPGLAKNIQYF
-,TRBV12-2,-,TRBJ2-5,TGTGCAAGTCGCTTAGCGCGTTGGCGGGGGGGAGGGGAAGAGACCCAGTACTTC,CASRLARWRGGGEETQYF
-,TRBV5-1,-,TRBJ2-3,TGCGCCAGCAGCTTGGCTTGGACAGCTAGCACAGATACGCAGTATTTT,CASSLAWTASTDTQYF
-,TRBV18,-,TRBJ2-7,TGTGCCAGCTCACAAGAATCAGGGTCCCTCTCCTACGAGCAGTACTTC,CASSQESGSLSYEQYF
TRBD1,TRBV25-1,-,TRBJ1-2,TGTGCCAGCAGTGCGGATAGACCGGGACAGCTTCATGGCTACACCTTC,CASSADRPGQLHGYTF
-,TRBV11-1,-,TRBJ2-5,TGTGCCAGCAGCCCCCGGGACGCCGGAGGAGAGACCCAGTACTTC,CASSPRDAGGETQYF
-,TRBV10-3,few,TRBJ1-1,TGTGCCATGAGACAAAATGGGCCCAACACTGAAGCTTTCTTT,CAMRQNGPNTEAFF
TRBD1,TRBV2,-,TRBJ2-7,TGTGCCAGCAAACAGGGGGGCTACGAGCAGTACTTC,CASKQGGYEQYF
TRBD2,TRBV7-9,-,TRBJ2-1,TGTGCCAGCCCCGGACTAGCGGGGGTTAATGAGCAGTTCTTC,CASPGLAGVNEQFF
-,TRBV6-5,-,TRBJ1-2,TGTGCCAGCAGTTACTCGGACCATCCTAACTATGGCTACACCTTC,CASSYSDHPNYGYTF
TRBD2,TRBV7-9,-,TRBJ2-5,TGTGCCAGCAGCCCAACTAGCGGGGAGGAGAGGCCCCAGTACTTC,CASSPTSGEERPQYF
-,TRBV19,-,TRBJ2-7,TGTGCCAGTAAGGTTCGCGGTGCCTACGAGCAGTACTTC,CASKVRGAYEQYF
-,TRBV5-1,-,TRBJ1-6,TGCGCCAGCAGCTTGGAGGGAAATAATTCACCCCTCCACTTT,CASSLEGNNSPLHF
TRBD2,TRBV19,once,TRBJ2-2,TGTGCCAGTAGTTCGGGACTAGCGGGGGTTAACACCGGGGAGCTGTTTTTT,CASSSGLAGVNTGELFF
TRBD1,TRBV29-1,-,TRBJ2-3,TGCAGCGTTGAAAGGGGCAGGGGGGATACGCAGTATTTT,CSVERGRGDTQYF
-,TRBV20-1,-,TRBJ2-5,TGCAGTGCTAGCCAAGAGACCCAGTACTTC,CSASQETQYF
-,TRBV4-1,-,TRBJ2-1,TGCGCCAGCAGCCCCGACCGACTAGTTAACAATGAGCAGTTCTTC,CASSPDRLVNNEQFF
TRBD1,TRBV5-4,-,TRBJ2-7,TGTGCCAGCAGCTCTCCGGGGGGGGACAGGGGACCACCCCGCCGCTACGAGCAGTACTTC,CASSSPGGDRGPPRRYEQYF
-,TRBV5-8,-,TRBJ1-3,TGTGCCAGCAGCTTGGATCCGGGAGTAGACACCATATATTTT,CASSLDPGVDTIYF
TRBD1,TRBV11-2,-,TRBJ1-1,TGTGCCAGCAGGCAACCGGGACAGACTATGAACACTGAAGCTTTCTTT,CASRQPGQTMNTEAFF
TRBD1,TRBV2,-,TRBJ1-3,TGTGCCAGCAGTTTTGACAGGGCCCAGATCTCTGGAAACACCATATATTTT,CASSFDRAQISGNTIYF
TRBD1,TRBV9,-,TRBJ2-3,TGTGCCAGCAGCGTAGCGGGACAGGGAGGCACAGATACGCAGTATTTT,CASSVAGQGGTDTQYF
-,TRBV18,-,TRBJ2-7,TGTGCCAGCTCACCTCAGGGTACTGACGAGCAGTACTTC,CASSPQGTDEQYF